This T cell receptor beta chain was sequenced during a study of blood T cell repertoires in COVID-19. Study summary: Samples taken during acute and convalescent COVID-19 were collected in the United States, Italy and Spain.

Germline CDR1 reads LGHDT; CDR2 reads YNNKEL (reference sequence). V shed 1 base and J shed 9 bases, with 13 bases lying between them. This CDR3 comprises 15 residues. Per the authors' pipeline: The assay estimated nucleated cells by amplifying reference gene primers. Assay used: immunoSEQ multiplex PCR; TCRdb lists only in-frame clones, some missing. V and J calls and clone size follow that table, whereas D and trimming were derived from the DNA. This table has some 130,000 clones, approximately 82% appearing once. The table lists this clone with a few counts. This chain links TRBV3-1 (or the pseudogene TRBV3-2) with TRBJ1-6; TRBD1 might be the D (5 bases). Sequencing was done on a sample of peripheral blood. This clonotype originated in a man in his fifties or sixties who had recovered from COVID-19. The CDR3 loop reads CASSQGLGGSSPLHF. CDR3 in DNA: TGTGCCAGCAGCCAAGGTTTGGGGGGAAGTTCACCCCTCCACTTT.